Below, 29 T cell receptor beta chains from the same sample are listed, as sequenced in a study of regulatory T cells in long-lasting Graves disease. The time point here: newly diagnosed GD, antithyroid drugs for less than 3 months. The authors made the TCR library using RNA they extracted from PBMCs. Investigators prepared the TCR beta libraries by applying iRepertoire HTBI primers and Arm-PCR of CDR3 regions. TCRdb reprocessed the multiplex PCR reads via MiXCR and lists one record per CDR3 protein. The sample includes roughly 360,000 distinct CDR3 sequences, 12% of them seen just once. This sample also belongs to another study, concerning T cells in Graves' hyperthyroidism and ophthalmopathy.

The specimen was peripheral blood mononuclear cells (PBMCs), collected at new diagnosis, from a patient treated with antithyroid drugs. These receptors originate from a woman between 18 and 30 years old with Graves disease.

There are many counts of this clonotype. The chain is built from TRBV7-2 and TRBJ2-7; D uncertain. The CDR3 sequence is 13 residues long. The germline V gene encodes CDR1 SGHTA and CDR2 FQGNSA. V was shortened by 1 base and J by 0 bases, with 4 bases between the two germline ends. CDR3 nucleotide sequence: TGTGCCAGCAGCTTAGGGATCTCCTACGAGCAGTACGTC. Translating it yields CASSLGISYEQYV.

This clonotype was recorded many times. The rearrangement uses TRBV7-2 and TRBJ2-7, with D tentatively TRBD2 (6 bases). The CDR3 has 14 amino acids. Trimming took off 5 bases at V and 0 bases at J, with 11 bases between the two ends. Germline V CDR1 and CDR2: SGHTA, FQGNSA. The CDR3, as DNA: TGTGCCAGCAGCCCGGGACTGGACTCCTACGAGCAGTACTTC. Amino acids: CASSPGLDSYEQYF.

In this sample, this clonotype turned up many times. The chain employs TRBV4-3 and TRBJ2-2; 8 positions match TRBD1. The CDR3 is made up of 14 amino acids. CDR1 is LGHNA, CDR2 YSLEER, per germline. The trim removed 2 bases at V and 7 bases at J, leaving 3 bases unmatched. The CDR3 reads CASSQSDRDGELFF. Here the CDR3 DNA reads TGCGCCAGCAGCCAATCGGACAGGGACGGGGAGCTGTTTTTT.

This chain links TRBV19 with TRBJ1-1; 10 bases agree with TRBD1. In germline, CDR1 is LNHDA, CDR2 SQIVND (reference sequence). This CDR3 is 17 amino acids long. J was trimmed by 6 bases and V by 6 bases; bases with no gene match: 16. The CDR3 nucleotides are TGTGCCAGTAGGATGATGACACTCCGGGACAGGGGCGCTGAAGCTTTCTTT. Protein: CASRMMTLRDRGAEAFF.

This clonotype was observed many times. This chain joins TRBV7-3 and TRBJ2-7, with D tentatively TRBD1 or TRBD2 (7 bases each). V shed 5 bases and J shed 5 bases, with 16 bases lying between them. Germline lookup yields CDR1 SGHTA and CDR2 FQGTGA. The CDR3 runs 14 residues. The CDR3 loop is CASSERQGGNEQYF. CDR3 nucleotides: TGTGCCAGCAGCGAGAGACAGGGAGGGAACGAGCAGTACTTC.

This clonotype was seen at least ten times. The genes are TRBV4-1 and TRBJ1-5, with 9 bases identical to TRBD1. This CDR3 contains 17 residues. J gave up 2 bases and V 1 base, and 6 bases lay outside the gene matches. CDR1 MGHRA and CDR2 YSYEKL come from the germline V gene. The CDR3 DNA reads TGCGCCAGCAGCCAAGGCGGACAGGGGTACGGCAATCAGCCCCAGCATTTT. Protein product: CASSQGGQGYGNQPQHF.

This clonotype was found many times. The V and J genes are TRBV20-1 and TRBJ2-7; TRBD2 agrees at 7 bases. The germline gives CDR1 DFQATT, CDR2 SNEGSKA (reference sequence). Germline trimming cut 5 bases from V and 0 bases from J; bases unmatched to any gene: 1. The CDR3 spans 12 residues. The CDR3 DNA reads TGCAGTGCTGCGGGGGACTCCTACGAGCAGTACTTC. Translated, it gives CSAAGDSYEQYF.

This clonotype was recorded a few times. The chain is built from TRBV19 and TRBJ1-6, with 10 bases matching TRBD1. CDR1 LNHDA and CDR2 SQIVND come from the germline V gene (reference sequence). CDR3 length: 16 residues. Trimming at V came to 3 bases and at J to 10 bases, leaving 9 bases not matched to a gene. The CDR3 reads CASSIWAGTGESPLHF. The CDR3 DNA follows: TGTGCCAGTAGTATCTGGGCCGGGACAGGGGAGTCACCCCTCCACTTT.

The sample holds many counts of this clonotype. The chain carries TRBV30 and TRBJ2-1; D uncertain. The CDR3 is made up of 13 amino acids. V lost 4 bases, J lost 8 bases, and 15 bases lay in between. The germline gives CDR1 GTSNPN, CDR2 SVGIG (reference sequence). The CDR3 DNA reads TGTGCCTGGATTGCGGCAAGGAACCATGAGCAGTTCTTC. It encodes CAWIAARNHEQFF.

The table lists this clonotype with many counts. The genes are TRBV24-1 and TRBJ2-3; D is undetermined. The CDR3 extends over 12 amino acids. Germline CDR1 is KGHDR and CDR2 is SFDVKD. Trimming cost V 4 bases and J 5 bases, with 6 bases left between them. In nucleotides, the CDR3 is TGTGCCACCAGTGACTGGCGAGATACGCAGTATTTT. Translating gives CATSDWRDTQYF.

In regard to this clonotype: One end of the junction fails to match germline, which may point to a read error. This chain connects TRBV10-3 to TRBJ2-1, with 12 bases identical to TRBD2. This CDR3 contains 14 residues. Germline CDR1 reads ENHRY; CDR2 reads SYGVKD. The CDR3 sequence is CATSGTSGYNEQFF. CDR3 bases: TGTGCCACCAGTGGGACTAGCGGGTACAATGAGCAGTTCTTC.

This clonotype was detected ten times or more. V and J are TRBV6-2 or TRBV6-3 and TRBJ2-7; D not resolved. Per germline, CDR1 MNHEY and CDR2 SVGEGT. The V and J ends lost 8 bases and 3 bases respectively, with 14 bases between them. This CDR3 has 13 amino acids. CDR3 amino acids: CASLKRRDYEQYF. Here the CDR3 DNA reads TGTGCCAGCCTGAAACGTCGAGACTACGAGCAGTACTTC.

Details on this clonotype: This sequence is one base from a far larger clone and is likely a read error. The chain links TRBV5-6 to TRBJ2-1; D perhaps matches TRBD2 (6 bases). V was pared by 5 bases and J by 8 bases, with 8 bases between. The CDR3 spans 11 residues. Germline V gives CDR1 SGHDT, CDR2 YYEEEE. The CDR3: CASSWGDEQFF. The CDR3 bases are TGTGCCAGCAGTTGGGGGGATGAGCAGTTCTTC. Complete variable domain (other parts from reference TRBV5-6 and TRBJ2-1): DAGVTQSPTHLIKTRGQQVTLRCSPKSGHDTVSWYQQALGQGPQFIFQYYEEEERQRGNFPDRFSGHQFPNYSSELNVNALLLGDSALYLCASSWGDEQFFGPGTRLTVL.

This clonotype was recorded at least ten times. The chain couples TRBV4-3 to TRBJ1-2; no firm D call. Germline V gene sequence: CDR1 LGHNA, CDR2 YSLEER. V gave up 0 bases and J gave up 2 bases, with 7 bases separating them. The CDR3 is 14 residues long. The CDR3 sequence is CASSQENRNYGYTF. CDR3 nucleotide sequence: TGCGCCAGCAGCCAAGAGAACAGAAACTATGGCTACACCTTC.

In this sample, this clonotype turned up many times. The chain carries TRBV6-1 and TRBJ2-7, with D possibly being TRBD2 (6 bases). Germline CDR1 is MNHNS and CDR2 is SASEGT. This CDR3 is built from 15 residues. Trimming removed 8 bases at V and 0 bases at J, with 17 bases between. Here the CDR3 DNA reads TGTGCCAGCCTTGGGGGGAGCGCGAGCTCCTACGAGCAGTACTTC. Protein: CASLGGSASSYEQYF.

The CDR3 sequence is CASSALGGADTQYF. CDR3 nucleotides: TGTGCCAGCAGCGCACTCGGGGGCGCAGATACGCAGTATTTT. V is TRBV7-3 and J is TRBJ2-3, with D perhaps matching TRBD1 or TRBD2 (6 bases each). CDR3 length: 14 amino acids. V was trimmed by 5 bases and J by 4 bases, leaving 13 bases between them. From germline, CDR1 is SGHTA and CDR2 FQGTGA.

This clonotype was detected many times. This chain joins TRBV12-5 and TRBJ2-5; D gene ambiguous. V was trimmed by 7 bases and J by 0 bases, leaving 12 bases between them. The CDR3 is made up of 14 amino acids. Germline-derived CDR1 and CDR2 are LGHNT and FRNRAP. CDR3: CASAGLSYQETQYF. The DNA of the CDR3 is TGTGCTAGTGCGGGCTTGTCGTACCAAGAGACCCAGTACTTC. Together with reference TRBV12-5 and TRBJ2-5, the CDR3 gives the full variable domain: DARVTQTPRHKVTEMGQEVTMRCQPILGHNTVFWYRQTMMQGLELLAYFRNRAPLDDSGMPKDRFSAEMPDATLATLKIQPSEPRDSAVYFCASAGLSYQETQYFGPGTRLLVL.

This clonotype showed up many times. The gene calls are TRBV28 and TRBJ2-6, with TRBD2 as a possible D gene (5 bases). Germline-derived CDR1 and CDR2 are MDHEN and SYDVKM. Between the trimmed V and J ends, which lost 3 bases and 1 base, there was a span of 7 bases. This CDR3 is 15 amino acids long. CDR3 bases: TGTGCCAGCAGTTTTTCGGGATCTGGGGCCAACGTCCTGACTTTC. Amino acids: CASSFSGSGANVLTF.

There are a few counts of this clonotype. The DNA of the CDR3 is TGTGCCAGCAGTTTTCTGTCGACTAGCGGGAGGCCCGGTACGCAGTATTTT. The encoded protein is CASSFLSTSGRPGTQYF. The rearrangement links TRBV27 to TRBJ2-3; the match to TRBD2 covers 13 bases. Per the germline V gene, CDR1 is MNHEY and CDR2 is SMNVEV (reference sequence). J gave up 8 bases and V 3 bases, and 11 bases lay outside the gene matches. CDR3 length: 17 residues.

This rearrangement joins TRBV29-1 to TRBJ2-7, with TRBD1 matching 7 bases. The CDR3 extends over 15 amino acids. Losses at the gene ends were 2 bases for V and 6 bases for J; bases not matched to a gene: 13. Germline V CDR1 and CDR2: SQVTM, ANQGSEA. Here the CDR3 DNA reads TGCAGCGTTGAAATTCATGACAGGGTACCTTCCGAGCAGTACTTC. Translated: CSVEIHDRVPSEQYF.

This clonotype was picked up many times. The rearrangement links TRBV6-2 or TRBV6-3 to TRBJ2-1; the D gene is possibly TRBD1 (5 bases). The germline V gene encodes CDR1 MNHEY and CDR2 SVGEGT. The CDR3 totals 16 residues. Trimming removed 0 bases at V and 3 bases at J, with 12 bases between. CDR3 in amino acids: CASSYSAGLLYNEQFF. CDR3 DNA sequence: TGTGCCAGCAGTTACTCGGCAGGGCTACTCTACAATGAGCAGTTCTTC.

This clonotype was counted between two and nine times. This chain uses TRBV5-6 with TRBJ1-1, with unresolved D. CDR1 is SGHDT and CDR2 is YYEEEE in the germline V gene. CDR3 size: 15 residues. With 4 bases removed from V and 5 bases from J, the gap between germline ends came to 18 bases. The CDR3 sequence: CASSLLSVGKTEAFF. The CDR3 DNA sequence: TGTGCCAGCAGCCTTCTATCCGTTGGGAAGACTGAAGCTTTCTTT.

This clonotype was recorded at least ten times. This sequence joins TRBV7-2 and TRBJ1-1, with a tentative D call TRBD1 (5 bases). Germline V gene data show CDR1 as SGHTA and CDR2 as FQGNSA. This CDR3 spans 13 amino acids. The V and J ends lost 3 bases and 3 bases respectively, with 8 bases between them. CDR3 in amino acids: CASSFWGDTEAFF. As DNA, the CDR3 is TGTGCCAGCAGCTTTTGGGGGGACACTGAAGCTTTCTTT.

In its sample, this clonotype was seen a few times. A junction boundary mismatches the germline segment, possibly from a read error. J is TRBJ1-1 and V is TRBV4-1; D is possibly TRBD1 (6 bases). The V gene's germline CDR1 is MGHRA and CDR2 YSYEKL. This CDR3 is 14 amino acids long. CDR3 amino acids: CANSGGGPWAEAFF. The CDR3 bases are TGCGCCAACAGCGGGGGGGGGCCGTGGGCTGAAGCTTTCTTT.

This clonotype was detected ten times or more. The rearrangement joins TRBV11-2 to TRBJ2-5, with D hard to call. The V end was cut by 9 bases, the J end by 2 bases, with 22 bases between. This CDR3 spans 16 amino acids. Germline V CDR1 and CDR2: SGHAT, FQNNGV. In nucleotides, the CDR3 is TGTGCCAGTAAACCAATTACAACAAGGTTTCAAGAGACCCAGTACTTC. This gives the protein CASKPITTRFQETQYF. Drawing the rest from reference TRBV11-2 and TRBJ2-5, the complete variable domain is EAGVAQSPRYKIIEKRQSVAFWCNPISGHATLYWYQQILGQGPKLLIQFQNNGVVDDSQLPKDRFSAERLKGVDSTLKIQPAKLEDSAVYLCASKPITTRFQETQYFGPGTRLLVL.

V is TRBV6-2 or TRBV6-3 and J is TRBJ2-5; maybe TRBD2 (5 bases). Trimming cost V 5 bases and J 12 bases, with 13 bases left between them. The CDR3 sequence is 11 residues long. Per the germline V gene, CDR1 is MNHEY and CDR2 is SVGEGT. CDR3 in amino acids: CASSRGYTEYF. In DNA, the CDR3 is TGTGCCAGCAGTCGCGGGTATACGGAGTACTTC.

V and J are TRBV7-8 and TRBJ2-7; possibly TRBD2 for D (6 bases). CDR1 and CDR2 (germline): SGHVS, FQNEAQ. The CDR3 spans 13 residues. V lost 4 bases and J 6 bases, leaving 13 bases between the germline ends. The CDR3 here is CASSSTLAFEQYV. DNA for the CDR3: TGTGCCAGCAGCTCGACCCTAGCGTTCGAGCAGTACGTC.

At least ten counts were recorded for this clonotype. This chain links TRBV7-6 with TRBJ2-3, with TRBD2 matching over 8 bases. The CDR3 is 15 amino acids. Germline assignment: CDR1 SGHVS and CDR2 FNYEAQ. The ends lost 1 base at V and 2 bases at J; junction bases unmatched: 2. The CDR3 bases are TGTGCCAGCAGCTTAGAGACTAGCGACACAGATACGCAGTATTTT. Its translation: CASSLETSDTDTQYF.

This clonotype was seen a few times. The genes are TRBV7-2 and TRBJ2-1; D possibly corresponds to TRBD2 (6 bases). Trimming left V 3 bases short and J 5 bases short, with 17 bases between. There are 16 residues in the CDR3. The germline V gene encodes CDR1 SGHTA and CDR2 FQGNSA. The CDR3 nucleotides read TGTGCCAGCAGCTTTTTCGTTGCGGGAAAGGACAATGAGCAGTTCTTC. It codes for CASSFFVAGKDNEQFF.